Following are 10 T cell receptor beta chains from one sample sequenced in a study of blood T cell repertoires in COVID-19. Libraries were prepared by immunoSEQ multiplex PCR; TCRdb keeps only in-frame clonotypes and omits some of them. The data contain about 46,000 clones, over 70% of them singletons. Sequencing input: peripheral blood. The receptors here all came from a human donor with active COVID-19. The donor label of this sample is uncertain.

The rearrangement joins TRBV4-1 to TRBJ2-1, with D possibly being TRBD2 (6 bases). With 1 base removed from V and 7 bases from J, the gap between germline ends came to 14 bases. Germline V gene sequence: CDR1 MGHRA, CDR2 YSYEKL. The CDR3 is 15 residues long. CDR3 sequence: CASSQGAGSGNEQFF. Here the CDR3 DNA reads TGCGCCAGCAGCCAAGGGGCGGGGTCTGGTAATGAGCAGTTCTTC.

The J gene is TRBJ1-6, the V gene TRBV5-4; unclear D gene. V was trimmed by 0 bases and J by 6 bases, leaving 4 bases between them. Germline V CDR1 and CDR2: SGHNT, YYREEE (reference sequence). The CDR3 totals 13 residues. The CDR3: CASSLGGNSPLHF. CDR3 nucleotide sequence: TGTGCCAGCAGCTTGGGAGGTAATTCACCCCTCCACTTT.

The genes are TRBV6-5 and TRBJ2-7; D remains unclear. Germline CDR1 reads MNHEY; CDR2 reads SVGAGI. Trimming took off 0 bases at V and 0 bases at J, with 9 bases between the two ends. The CDR3 extends over 15 amino acids. Here the CDR3 DNA reads TGTGCCAGCAGTTACTCCGCCCGGAGCTCCTACGAGCAGTACTTC. Residues: CASSYSARSSYEQYF.

This chain joins TRBV7-8 and TRBJ1-2; D may be TRBD1 (6 bases). Trimming removed 5 bases at V and 2 bases at J, with 9 bases between. The CDR3 covers 13 residues. CDR1 is SGHVS and CDR2 is FQNEAQ in the germline V gene. This CDR3 reads CASSPDRNYGYTF. DNA for the CDR3: TGTGCCAGCAGCCCAGACAGGAACTATGGCTACACCTTC.

V gene TRBV5-5 combines with J gene TRBJ2-2, with TRBD1 matching over 7 bases. The CDR3 has 16 amino acids. V shed 4 bases, J shed 0 bases, and the junction held 6 bases outside the gene matches. Germline V gene data show CDR1 as SGHKS and CDR2 as YYEKEE (reference sequence). For the CDR3, the DNA is TGTGCCAGCAGCCCCCCGGGACAGTCGAACACCGGGGAGCTGTTTTTT. Protein: CASSPPGQSNTGELFF.

The V gene is TRBV9, the J gene TRBJ2-1, with 10 nucleotides matching TRBD2. This CDR3 is 16 amino acids long. Losses at the gene ends were 3 bases for V and 8 bases for J; bases not matched to a gene: 11. The germline V gene encodes CDR1 SGDLS and CDR2 YYNGEE. The CDR3 bases are TGTGCCAGCAGCGCTGCTGGGAGCGGGGGGGCCCATGAGCAGTTCTTC. Translation: CASSAAGSGGAHEQFF.

The chain carries TRBV11-2 and TRBJ1-1; 9 nucleotides agree with TRBD1. The germline gives CDR1 SGHAT, CDR2 FQNNGV. This CDR3 contains 16 residues. With V trimmed by 5 bases and J by 3 bases, 10 bases remained unmatched. DNA for the CDR3: TGTGCCAGCAGCCCCGGGGGACAGGGCCCGTACACTGAAGCTTTCTTT. Residues: CASSPGGQGPYTEAFF.

V gene TRBV9 combines with J gene TRBJ2-3; D gene ambiguous. Germline CDR1 reads SGDLS; CDR2 reads YYNGEE. This CDR3 has 15 amino acids. V was shortened by 0 bases and J by 2 bases, with 10 bases between the two germline ends. CDR3 in amino acids: CASSVDGGHTDTQYF. CDR3 sequence (DNA): TGTGCCAGCAGCGTAGACGGCGGCCACACAGATACGCAGTATTTT.

V gene TRBV27 combines with J gene TRBJ2-1, with D tentatively TRBD2 (5 bases). Germline values: CDR1 MNHEY, CDR2 SMNVEV (reference sequence). Deletions cut 5 bases from V and 12 bases from J, with 23 bases between. The CDR3 has 15 amino acids. The CDR3: CASSPLSGPSSAQFF. The CDR3 DNA is TGTGCCAGCAGTCCCCTAAGCGGCCCCTCCAGCGCGCAGTTCTTC.

The chain combines TRBV6-5 with TRBJ1-1, with D possibly TRBD1 on 5 matching bases. This CDR3 has 14 amino acids. V shed 6 bases and J shed 11 bases, with 22 bases lying between them. Germline-derived CDR1 and CDR2 are MNHEY and SVGAGI. The CDR3 DNA reads as TGTGCCAGCAGCCCCACATACCCGACAGATCCGGCTTTCTTT. As protein: CASSPTYPTDPAFF.